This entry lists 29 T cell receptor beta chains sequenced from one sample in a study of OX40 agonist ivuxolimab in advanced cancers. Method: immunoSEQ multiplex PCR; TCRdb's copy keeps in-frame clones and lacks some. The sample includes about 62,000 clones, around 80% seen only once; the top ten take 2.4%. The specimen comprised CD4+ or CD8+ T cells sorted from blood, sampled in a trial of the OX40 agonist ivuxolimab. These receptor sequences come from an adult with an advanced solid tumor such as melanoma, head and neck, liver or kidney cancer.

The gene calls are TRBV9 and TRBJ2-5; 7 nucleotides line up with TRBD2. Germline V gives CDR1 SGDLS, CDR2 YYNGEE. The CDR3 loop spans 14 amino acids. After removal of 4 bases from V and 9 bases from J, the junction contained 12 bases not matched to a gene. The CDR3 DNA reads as TGTGCCAGCAGCCCAGCGGCTAGCGGTCGGGCCCAGTACTTC. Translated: CASSPAASGRAQYF. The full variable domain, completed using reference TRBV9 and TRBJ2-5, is DSGVTQTPKHLITATGQRVTLRCSPRSGDLSVYWYQQSLDQGLQFLIQYYNGEERAKGNILERFSAQQFPDLHSELNLSSLELGDSALYFCASSPAASGRAQYFGPGTRLLVL.

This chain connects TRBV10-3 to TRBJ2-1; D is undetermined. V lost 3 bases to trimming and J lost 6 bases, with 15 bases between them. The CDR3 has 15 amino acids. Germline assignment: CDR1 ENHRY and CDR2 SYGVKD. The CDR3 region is CAISEQLGKSNEQFF. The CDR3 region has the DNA TGTGCCATCAGTGAACAATTGGGAAAAAGCAATGAGCAGTTCTTC.

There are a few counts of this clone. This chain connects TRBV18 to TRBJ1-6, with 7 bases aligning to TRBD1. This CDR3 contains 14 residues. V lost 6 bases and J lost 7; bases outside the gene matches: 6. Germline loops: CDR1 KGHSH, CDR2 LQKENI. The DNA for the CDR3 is TGTGCCAGCTCGAGACAGGGTAACAATTCACCCCTCCACTTT. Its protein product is CASSRQGNNSPLHF.

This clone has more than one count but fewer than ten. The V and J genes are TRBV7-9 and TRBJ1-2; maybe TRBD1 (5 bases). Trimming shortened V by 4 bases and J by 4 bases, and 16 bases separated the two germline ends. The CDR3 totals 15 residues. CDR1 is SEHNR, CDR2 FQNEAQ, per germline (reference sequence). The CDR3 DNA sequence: TGTGCCAGCAGCTGGGGGACGGCTGGGGTCTATGGCTACACCTTC. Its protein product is CASSWGTAGVYGYTF.

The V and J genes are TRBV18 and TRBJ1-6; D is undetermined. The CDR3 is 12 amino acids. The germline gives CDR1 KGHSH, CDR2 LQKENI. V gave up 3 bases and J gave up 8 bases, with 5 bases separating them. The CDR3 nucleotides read TGTGCCAGCTCACCGGGCGATTCACCCCTCCACTTT. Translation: CASSPGDSPLHF.

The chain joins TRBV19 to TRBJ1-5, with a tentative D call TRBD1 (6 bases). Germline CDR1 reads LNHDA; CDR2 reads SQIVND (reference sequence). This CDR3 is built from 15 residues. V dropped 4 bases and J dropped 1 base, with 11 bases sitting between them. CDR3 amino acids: CASSTGAGSNQPQHF. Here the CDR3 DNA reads TGTGCCAGTAGTACAGGGGCGGGAAGCAATCAGCCCCAGCATTTT.

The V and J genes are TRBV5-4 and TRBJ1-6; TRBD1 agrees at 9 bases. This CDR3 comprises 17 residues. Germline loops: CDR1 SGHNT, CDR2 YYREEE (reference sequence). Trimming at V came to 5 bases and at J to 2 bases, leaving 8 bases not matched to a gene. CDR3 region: CASRATGGRAYNSPLHF. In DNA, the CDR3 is TGTGCCAGCAGAGCCACAGGGGGCCGCGCCTATAATTCACCCCTCCACTTT.

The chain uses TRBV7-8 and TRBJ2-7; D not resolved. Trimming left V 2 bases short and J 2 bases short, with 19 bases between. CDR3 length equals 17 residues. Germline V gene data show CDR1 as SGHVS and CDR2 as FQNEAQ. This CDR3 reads CASSLYHEAAYPYEQYF. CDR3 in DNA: TGTGCCAGCAGCTTATATCATGAGGCGGCTTACCCCTACGAGCAGTACTTC.

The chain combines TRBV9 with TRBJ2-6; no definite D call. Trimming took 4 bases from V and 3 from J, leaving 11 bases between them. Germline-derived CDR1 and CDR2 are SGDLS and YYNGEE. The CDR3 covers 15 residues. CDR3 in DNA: TGTGCCAGCAGCTCCTTGGCAGGTGGGGCCAACGTCCTGACTTTC. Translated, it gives CASSSLAGGANVLTF.

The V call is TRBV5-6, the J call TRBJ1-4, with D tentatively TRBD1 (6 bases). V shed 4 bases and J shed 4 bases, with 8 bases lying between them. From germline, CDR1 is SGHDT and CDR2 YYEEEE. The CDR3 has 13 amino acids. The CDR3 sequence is CASSRQVNEKLFF. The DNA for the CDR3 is TGTGCCAGCAGCAGACAGGTTAATGAAAAACTGTTTTTT.

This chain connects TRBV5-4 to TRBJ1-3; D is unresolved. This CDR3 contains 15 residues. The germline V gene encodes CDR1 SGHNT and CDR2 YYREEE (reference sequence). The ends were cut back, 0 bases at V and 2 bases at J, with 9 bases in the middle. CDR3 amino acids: CASSLAGEPGNTIYF. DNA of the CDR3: TGTGCCAGCAGCTTGGCCGGGGAACCTGGAAACACCATATATTTT.

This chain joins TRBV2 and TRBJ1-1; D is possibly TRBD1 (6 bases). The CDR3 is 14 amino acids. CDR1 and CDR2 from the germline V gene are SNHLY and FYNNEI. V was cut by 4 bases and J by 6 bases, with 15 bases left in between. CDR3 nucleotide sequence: TGTGCCAGCAGTGGTAGCTGGGGGCCAGCTGAAGCTTTCTTT. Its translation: CASSGSWGPAEAFF.

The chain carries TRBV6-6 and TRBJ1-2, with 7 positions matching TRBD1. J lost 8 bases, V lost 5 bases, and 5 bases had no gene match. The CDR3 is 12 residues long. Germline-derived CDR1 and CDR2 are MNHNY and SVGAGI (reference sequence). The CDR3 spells CASSRDSRGYTF. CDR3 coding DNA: TGTGCCAGCAGTAGGGACAGCCGCGGCTACACCTTC.

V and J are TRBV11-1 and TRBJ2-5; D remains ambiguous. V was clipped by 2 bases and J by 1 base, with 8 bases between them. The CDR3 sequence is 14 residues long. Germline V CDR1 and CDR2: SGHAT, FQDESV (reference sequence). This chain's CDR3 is CASSLSSAQETQYF. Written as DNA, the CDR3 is TGTGCCAGCAGCTTAAGCTCAGCCCAAGAGACCCAGTACTTC.

The CDR3 DNA is TGTGCCAGTCAATTGGACAGGACCCAAGAGACCCAGTACTTC. Translating gives CASQLDRTQETQYF. The chain recombines TRBV6-1 with TRBJ2-5; 7 bases agree with TRBD1. The CDR3 extends over 14 amino acids. Germline loops: CDR1 MNHNS, CDR2 SASEGT. Losses at the gene ends were 9 bases for V and 1 base for J; bases not matched to a gene: 8.

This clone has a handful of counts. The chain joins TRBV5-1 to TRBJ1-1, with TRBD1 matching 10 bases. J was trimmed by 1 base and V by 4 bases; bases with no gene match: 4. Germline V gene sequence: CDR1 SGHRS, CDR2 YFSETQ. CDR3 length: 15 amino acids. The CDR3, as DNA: TGCGCCAGCAGCCGGGGACAGGGGAAGAACACTGAAGCTTTCTTT. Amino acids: CASSRGQGKNTEAFF. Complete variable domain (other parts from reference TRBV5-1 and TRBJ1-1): KAGVTQTPRYLIKTRGQQVTLSCSPISGHRSVSWYQQTPGQGLQFLFEYFSETQRNKGNFPGRFSGRQFSNSRSEMNVSTLELGDSALYLCASSRGQGKNTEAFFGQGTRLTVV.

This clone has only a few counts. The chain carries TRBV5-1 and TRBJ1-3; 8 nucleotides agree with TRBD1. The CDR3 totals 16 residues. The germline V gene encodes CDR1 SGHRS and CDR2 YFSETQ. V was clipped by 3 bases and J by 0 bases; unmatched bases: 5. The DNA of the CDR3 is TGCGCCAGCAGCTCACCAGGGGGCTCCTCTGGAAACACCATATATTTT. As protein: CASSSPGGSSGNTIYF.

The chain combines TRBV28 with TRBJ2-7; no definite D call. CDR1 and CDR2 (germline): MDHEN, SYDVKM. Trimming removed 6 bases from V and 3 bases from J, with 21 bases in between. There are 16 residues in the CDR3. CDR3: CASSSGRLYGHYEQYF. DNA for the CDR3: TGTGCCAGCAGCTCCGGCCGACTCTATGGGCACTACGAGCAGTACTTC.

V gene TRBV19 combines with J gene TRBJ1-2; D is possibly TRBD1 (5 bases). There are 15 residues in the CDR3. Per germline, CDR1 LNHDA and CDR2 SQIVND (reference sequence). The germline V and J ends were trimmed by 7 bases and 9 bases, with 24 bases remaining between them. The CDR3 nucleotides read TGTGCCAGTACCCCGGGGGAAGGGGCATATGGAAGCTACACCTTC. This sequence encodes CASTPGEGAYGSYTF.

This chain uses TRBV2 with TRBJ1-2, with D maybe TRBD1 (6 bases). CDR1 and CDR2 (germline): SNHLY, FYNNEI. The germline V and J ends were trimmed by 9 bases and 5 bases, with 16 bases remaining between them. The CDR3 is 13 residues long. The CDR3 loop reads CARGGQGNYGYTF. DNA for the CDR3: TGTGCCAGGGGGGGGCAGGGGAATTATGGCTACACCTTC.

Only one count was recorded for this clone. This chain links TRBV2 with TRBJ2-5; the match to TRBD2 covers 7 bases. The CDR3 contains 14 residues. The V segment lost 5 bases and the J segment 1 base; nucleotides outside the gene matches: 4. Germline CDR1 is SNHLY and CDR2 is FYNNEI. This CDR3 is CASSLAGRQETQYF. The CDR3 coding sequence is TGTGCCAGCAGTTTAGCGGGTCGCCAAGAGACCCAGTACTTC. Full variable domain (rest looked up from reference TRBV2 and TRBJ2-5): EPEVTQTPSHQVTQMGQEVILRCVPISNHLYFYWYRQILGQKVEFLVSFYNNEISEKSEIFDDQFSVERPDGSNFTLKIRSTKLEDSAMYFCASSLAGRQETQYFGPGTRLLVL.

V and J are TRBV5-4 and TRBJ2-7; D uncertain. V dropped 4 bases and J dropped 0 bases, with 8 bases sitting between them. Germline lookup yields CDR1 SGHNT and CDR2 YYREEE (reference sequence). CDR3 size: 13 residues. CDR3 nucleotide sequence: TGTGCCAGCAGCCCGGGTGGCTCCTACGAGCAGTACTTC. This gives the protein CASSPGGSYEQYF.

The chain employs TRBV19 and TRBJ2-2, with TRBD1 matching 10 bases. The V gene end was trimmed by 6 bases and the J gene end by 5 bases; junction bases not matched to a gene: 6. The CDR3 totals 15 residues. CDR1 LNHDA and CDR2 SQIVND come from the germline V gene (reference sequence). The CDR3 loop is CASRTGGAETGELFF. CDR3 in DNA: TGTGCCAGTAGGACAGGGGGCGCGGAGACCGGGGAGCTGTTTTTT.

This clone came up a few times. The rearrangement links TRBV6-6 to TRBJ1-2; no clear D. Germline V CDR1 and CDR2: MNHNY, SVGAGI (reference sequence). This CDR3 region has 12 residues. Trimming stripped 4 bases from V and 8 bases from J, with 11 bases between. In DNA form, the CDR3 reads TGTGCCAGCAGTTCCCTCATGCACGGCTACACCTTC. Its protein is CASSSLMHGYTF.

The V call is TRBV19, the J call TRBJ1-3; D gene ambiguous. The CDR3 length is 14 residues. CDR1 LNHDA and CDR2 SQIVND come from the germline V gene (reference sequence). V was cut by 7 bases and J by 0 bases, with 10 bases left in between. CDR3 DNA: TGTGCCAGTACCCTATGGGGCTCTGGAAACACCATATATTTT. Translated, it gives CASTLWGSGNTIYF.

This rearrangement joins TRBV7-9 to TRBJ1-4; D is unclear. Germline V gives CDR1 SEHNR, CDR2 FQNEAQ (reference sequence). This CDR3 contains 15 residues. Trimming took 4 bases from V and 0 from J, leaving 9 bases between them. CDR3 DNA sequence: TGTGCCAGCAGCTCTTGGGATGCAACTAATGAAAAACTGTTTTTT. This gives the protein CASSSWDATNEKLFF.

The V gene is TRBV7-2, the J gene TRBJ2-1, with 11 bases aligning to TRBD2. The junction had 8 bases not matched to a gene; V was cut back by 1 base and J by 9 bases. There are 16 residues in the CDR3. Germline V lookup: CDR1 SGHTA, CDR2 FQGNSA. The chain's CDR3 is CASSLDSGGARSEQFF. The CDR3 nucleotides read TGTGCCAGCAGCTTAGATAGCGGGGGGGCCAGGTCTGAGCAGTTCTTC.

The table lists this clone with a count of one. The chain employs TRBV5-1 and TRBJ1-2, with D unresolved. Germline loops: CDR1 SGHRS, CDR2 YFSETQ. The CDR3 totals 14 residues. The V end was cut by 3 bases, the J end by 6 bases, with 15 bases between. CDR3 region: CASSSLASWNGYTF. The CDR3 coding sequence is TGCGCCAGCAGCTCCCTAGCGTCTTGGAATGGCTACACCTTC.

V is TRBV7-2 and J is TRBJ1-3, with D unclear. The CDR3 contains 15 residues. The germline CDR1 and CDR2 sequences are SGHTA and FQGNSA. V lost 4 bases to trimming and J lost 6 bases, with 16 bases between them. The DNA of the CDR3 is TGTGCCAGCAGCTCCGCCGGGGTACACTTAAACACCATATATTTT. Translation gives CASSSAGVHLNTIYF.